In its sample, the clone carrying this T cell receptor (beta chain) was seen many times. Its antigen is as yet unknown. In germline, CDR1 is DFQATT, CDR2 SNEGSKA (reference sequence). CDR3 length: 15 residues. V dropped 6 bases and J dropped 4; count of bases not matched to a gene: 15. TCR alpha and beta CDR3 regions were amplified from RNA using iRepertoire nested multiplex PCR. Input was roughly 100-450 ng of tissue mRNA or PBMC total RNA. Using its own MiXCR run on the multiplex PCR reads, TCRdb lists one record per CDR3 protein. The table has approximately 190,000 distinct CDR3 sequences, 25% to 35% seen once. This specimen comes from a study of glioma-infiltrating T cells. General study findings and limits: Only very few CDR3 sequences appeared in both tissue and blood. Above-expected tissue-blood divergence occurred in all gliomas, most in low-grade ones.

This receptor was taken from a human donor with low-grade glioma or glioblastoma, undergoing nonglioma brain surgery, or in good health (not recorded which). J is TRBJ2-7 and V is TRBV20-1, with TRBD2 matching over 7 bases. The sample consisted of glioma tissue, nonneoplastic brain tissue, or PBMCs (not recorded which). The chain's CDR3 is CSADKVGGPLYEQYF. As DNA, the CDR3 is TGCAGTGCCGATAAGGTGGGAGGGCCGTTATACGAGCAGTACTTC.